This record looks at one T cell receptor beta chain sequence and its context. The record originates from a study of cytomegalovirus exposure and HLA in healthy donors. PCR amplification relied on 60 Vbeta primers (plus 13 Jbeta primers). The method was immunoSEQ multiplex PCR; TCRdb's version includes in-frame clones alone and lacks a portion of them. The table has about 98,000 clones, roughly 70% seen once. The CDR3 is 15 amino acids. CDR1 is MRHNA, CDR2 SNTAGT, per germline. The ends were cut back, 0 bases at V and 5 bases at J, with 12 bases in the middle. Sequenced sample: PBMCs. The chain couples TRBV6-4 to TRBJ2-3; possibly TRBD2 for D (7 bases). The source of this sequence is a male donor in good health and CMV-seronegative. DNA of the CDR3: TGTGCCAGCAGTGACTCAGGGGGGGACCTAGATACGCAGTATTTT. This gives the protein CASSDSGGDLDTQYF.